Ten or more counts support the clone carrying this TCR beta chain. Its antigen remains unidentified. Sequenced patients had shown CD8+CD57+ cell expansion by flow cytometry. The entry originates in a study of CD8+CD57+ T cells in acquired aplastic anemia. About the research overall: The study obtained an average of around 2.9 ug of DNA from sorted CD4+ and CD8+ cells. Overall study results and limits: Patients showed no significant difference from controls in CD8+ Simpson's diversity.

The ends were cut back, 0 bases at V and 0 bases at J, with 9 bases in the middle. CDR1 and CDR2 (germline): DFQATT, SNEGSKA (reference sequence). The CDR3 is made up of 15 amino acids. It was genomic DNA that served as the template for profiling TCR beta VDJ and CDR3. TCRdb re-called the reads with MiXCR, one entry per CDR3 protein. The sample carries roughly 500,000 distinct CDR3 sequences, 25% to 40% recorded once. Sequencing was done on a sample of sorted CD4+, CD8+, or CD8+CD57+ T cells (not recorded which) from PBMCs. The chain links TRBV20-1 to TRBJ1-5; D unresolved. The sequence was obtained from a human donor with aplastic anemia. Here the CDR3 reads CSARDTGFSNQPQHF. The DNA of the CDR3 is TGCAGTGCTAGAGATACGGGCTTTAGCAATCAGCCCCAGCATTTT.